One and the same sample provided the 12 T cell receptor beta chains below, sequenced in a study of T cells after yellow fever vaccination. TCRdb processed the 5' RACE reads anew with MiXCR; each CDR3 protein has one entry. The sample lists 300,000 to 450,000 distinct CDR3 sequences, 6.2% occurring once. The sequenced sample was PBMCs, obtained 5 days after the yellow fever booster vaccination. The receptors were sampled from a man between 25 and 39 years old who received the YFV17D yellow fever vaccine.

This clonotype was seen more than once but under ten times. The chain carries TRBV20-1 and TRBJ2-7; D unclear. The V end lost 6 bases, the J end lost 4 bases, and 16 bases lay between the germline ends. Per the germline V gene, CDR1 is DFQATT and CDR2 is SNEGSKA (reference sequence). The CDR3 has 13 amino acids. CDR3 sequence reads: CSAPIEQEYEQYF. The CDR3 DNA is TGCAGTGCCCCGATTGAGCAAGAATACGAGCAGTACTTC.

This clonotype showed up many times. The CDR3 nucleotides read TGTGCCAGCAGCAGGACAGCGGGGACAGATACGCAGTATTTT. As protein: CASSRTAGTDTQYF. This sequence joins TRBV25-1 and TRBJ2-3, with a tentative D call TRBD2 (7 bases). The V end was cut by 6 bases, the J end by 3 bases, with 13 bases between. The CDR3 consists of 14 residues. Germline V CDR1 and CDR2: MGHDK, SYGVNS.

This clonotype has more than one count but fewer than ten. CDR3 DNA sequence: TGCAGTGCTAGCGGGGGGCACATCAATTCACCCCTCCACTTT. Protein: CSASGGHINSPLHF. This chain links TRBV20-1 with TRBJ1-6; possibly TRBD1 for D (6 bases). CDR1 and CDR2 from the germline V gene are DFQATT and SNEGSKA (reference sequence). The CDR3 loop spans 14 amino acids. The V end lost 3 bases, the J end lost 7 bases, and 13 bases lay between the germline ends.

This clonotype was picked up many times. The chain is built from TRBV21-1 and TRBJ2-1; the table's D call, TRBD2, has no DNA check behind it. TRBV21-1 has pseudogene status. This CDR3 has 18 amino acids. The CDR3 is CASSKCRRSLAASGEQFF. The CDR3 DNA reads TGTGCCAGCAGCAAATGCAGGCGGTCACTAGCGGCCTCCGGTGAGCAGTTCTTC.

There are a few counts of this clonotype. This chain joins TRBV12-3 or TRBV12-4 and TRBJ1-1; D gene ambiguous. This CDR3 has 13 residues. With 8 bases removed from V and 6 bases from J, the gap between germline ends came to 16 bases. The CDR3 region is CASLLKVDAEAFF. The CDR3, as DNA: TGTGCCAGCTTACTAAAGGTCGACGCTGAAGCTTTCTTT.

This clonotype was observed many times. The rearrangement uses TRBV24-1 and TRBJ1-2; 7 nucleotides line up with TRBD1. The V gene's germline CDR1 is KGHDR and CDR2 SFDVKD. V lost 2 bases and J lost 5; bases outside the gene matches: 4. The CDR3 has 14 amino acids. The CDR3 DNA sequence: TGTGCCACCAGTGATTCGACAGGGCGTTATGGCTACACCTTC. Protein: CATSDSTGRYGYTF.

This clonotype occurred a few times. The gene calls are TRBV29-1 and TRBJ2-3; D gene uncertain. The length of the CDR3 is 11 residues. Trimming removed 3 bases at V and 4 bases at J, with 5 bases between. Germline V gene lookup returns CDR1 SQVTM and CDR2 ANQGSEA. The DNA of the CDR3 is TGCAGCGTTGACTCCTCAGATACGCAGTATTTT. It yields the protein CSVDSSDTQYF.

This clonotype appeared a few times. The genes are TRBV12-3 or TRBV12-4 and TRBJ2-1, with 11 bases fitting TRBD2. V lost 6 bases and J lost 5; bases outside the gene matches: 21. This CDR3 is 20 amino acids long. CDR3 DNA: TGTGCCAGCAGCTTGACTAGCGGGACTATCATTGGGTATGGGCACAATGAGCAGTTCTTC. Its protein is CASSLTSGTIIGYGHNEQFF.

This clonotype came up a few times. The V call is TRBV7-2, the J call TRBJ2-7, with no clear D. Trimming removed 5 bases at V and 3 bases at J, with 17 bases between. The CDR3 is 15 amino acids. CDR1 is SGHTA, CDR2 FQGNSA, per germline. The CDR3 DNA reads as TGTGCCAGCAGCCTCTCTGGGCTAGAAGGCTACGAGCAGTACTTC. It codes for CASSLSGLEGYEQYF.

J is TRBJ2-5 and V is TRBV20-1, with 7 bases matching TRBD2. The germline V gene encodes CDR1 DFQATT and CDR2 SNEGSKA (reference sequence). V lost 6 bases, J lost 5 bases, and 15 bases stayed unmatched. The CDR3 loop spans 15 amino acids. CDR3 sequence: CSAPVAGRVPETQYF. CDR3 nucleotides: TGCAGTGCCCCAGTGGCAGGGAGGGTGCCCGAGACCCAGTACTTC.

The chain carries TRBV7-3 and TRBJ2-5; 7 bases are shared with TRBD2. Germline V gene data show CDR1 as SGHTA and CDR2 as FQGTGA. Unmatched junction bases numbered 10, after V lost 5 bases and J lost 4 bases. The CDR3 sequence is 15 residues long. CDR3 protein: CASSPASGIGETQYF. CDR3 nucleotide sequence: TGTGCCAGCAGCCCTGCGAGCGGGATTGGAGAGACCCAGTACTTC.

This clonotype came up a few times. CDR3 DNA: TGTGCCAGCAGTTTCCCGGGGCCAGCGGATGTGCATTTT. Translated, it gives CASSFPGPADVHF. This chain links TRBV28 with TRBJ1-5, with D possibly TRBD1 on 5 matching bases. The length of the CDR3 is 13 residues. V lost 3 bases to trimming and J lost 15 bases, with 18 bases between them. Germline lookup yields CDR1 MDHEN and CDR2 SYDVKM.